These 27 T cell receptor beta chains were all obtained from the same sample, sequenced in a study of blood T cells in healthy people across ages. Next came a second PCR, run for about 6 to 12 cycles, which used a sample-barcoded 5' primer along with a J-beta primer mix. TCRdb processed the 5' RACE reads anew with MiXCR; each CDR3 protein has one entry. The table records about 640,000 distinct CDR3 sequences, about 28% of them present only once. The sample was blood. The origin of the receptors is a woman aged 80 or older in good health.

This clonotype was detected many times. The chain links TRBV7-9 to TRBJ2-1, with a weak D call TRBD2 (6 bases). Germline lookup yields CDR1 SEHNR and CDR2 FQNEAQ (reference sequence). V shed 5 bases and J shed 4 bases, with 18 bases lying between them. This CDR3 region has 16 residues. CDR3 bases: TGTGCCAGCAGCCCGTTAGGACTAACTAGTTACAATGAGCAGTTCTTC. It specifies CASSPLGLTSYNEQFF.

Concerning this clonotype: This could be a read error, since a much larger clone is one nucleotide away. The chain combines TRBV30 with TRBJ1-4, with unresolved D. The CDR3 is 13 amino acids. Germline CDR1 GTSNPN, CDR2 SVGIG (reference sequence). The DNA of the CDR3 is TGTGCCTGGAGCCGGCCAACTAATGGAAAACTGTTTTTT. The encoded protein is CAWSRPTNGKLFF.

The rearrangement uses TRBV7-2 and TRBJ2-1, with TRBD2 identical over 8 bases. The last part of the DNA fits TRBJ2-7 better; the J call may be wrong. The CDR3 is 16 amino acids. Germline loops: CDR1 SGHTA, CDR2 FQGNSA. The CDR3 region has the DNA TGTGCCAGCAGCCACGGGGGGGCCAGGACCTACAATGAGCAGTACTTC. Protein sequence: CASSHGGARTYNEQYF.

The sample holds many counts of this clonotype. The V and J genes are TRBV4-3 and TRBJ2-7, with TRBD2 identical over 9 bases. The CDR3 length is 16 residues. V was pared by 0 bases and J by 0 bases, with 3 bases of the junction left unmatched. Germline V gene sequence: CDR1 LGHNA, CDR2 YSLEER. In DNA form, the CDR3 reads TGCGCCAGCAGCCAAGACAGCGGGGGGTCCTCCTACGAGCAGTACTTC. Amino acid sequence: CASSQDSGGSSYEQYF.

The table lists this clonotype with many counts. The chain is built from TRBV9 and TRBJ2-3, with D possibly being TRBD1 (6 bases). Germline loops: CDR1 SGDLS, CDR2 YYNGEE. Trimming removed 4 bases from V and 3 bases from J, with 9 bases in between. The CDR3 covers 13 residues. The CDR3 bases are TGTGCCAGCAGCTCCCAGGGGACAGATACGCAGTATTTT. Translated, it gives CASSSQGTDTQYF.

This clonotype was recorded at least ten times. This may come from a read error, since a much larger clone is one base off. J is TRBJ2-1 and V is TRBV7-2; D is ambiguous. The DNA end favors TRBJ2-7, so the J call may be wrong. Germline CDR1 reads SGHTA; CDR2 reads FQGNSA. CDR3 length: 13 residues. The CDR3 sequence is CASSLVAYNEQYF. The DNA of the CDR3 is TGTGCCAGCAGCTTAGTAGCCTACAATGAGCAGTACTTC.

This clonotype was seen many times. This sequence joins TRBV7-9 and TRBJ1-1, with no clear D. CDR1 and CDR2 from the germline V gene are SEHNR and FQNEAQ (reference sequence). The CDR3 runs 13 residues. The ends were cut back, 0 bases at V and 6 bases at J, with 8 bases in the middle. In DNA, the CDR3 is TGTGCCAGCAGCTTAGCCCGTCTAGCTGAAGCTTTCTTT. Translating it yields CASSLARLAEAFF.

The V gene is TRBV12-3 or TRBV12-4, the J gene TRBJ2-6; TRBD1 is a possible D gene (5 bases). Trimming pared 5 bases from V and 4 bases from J, leaving 9 bases between. This CDR3 contains 14 residues. CDR3 residues: CASSGAVGANVLTF. DNA of the CDR3: TGTGCCAGCAGTGGGGCCGTAGGGGCCAACGTCCTGACTTTC.

V gene TRBV3-1 combines with J gene TRBJ2-3, with a tentative D call TRBD1 (5 bases). The V end lost 0 bases, the J end lost 1 base, and 8 bases lay between the germline ends. Germline V gene sequence: CDR1 LGHDT, CDR2 YNNKEL (reference sequence). There are 15 residues in the CDR3. CDR3 residues: CASSQEQDRTDTQYF. DNA of the CDR3: TGTGCCAGCAGCCAAGAACAGGATCGCACAGATACGCAGTATTTT.

The rearrangement links TRBV25-1 to TRBJ1-2; perhaps TRBD1 as D (5 bases). The CDR3 has 13 amino acids. The germline V gene has CDR1 MGHDK and CDR2 SYGVNS. V lost 5 bases and J 6 bases, leaving 13 bases between the germline ends. This CDR3 reads CASSLSGFDGYTF. The DNA of the CDR3 is TGTGCCAGCAGTCTCTCAGGGTTTGATGGCTACACCTTC.

This clonotype was detected only a few times. The chain has TRBV7-9 and TRBJ2-3, with no clear D. CDR3 length: 12 amino acids. V lost 6 bases to trimming and J lost 6 bases, with 10 bases between them. Germline values: CDR1 SEHNR, CDR2 FQNEAQ (reference sequence). CDR3 loop: CASSSIQDTQYF. CDR3 sequence (DNA): TGTGCCAGCAGTTCAATACAGGATACGCAGTATTTT.

As concerns this clonotype: A much larger clone lies one base from this, so it may be a read error. V and J are TRBV5-1 and TRBJ2-5; 12 bases align to TRBD2. The J call may be in error: the DNA end matches TRBJ2-7 better. Germline CDR1 and CDR2: SGHRS and YFSETQ. This CDR3 is built from 16 residues. The CDR3 reads CASTQGPTSGGTEQYF. Here the CDR3 DNA reads TGCGCCAGCACCCAAGGGCCGACTAGCGGGGGAACCGAGCAGTACTTC.

The sample holds a few counts of this clonotype. This sequence joins TRBV5-1 and TRBJ1-1, with unresolved D. The CDR3 runs to 15 residues. Germline V gives CDR1 SGHRS, CDR2 YFSETQ. With 0 bases removed from V and 0 bases from J, the gap between germline ends came to 9 bases. The CDR3 sequence: CASSLAGFLNTEAFF. The DNA for the CDR3 is TGCGCCAGCAGCTTGGCAGGTTTCTTGAACACTGAAGCTTTCTTT.

This clonotype was detected many times. The V call is TRBV10-3, the J call TRBJ1-1; D is uncertain. V was cut by 7 bases and J by 1 base, with 13 bases left in between. The CDR3 is 14 residues long. CDR1 is ENHRY, CDR2 SYGVKD, per germline. CDR3 bases: TGTGCCATCACCTACGGGCCGGAGAACACTGAAGCTTTCTTT. This sequence encodes CAITYGPENTEAFF.

This clonotype was counted at least ten times. The chain recombines TRBV12-3 or TRBV12-4 with TRBJ1-6, with TRBD1 identical over 7 bases. The CDR3 loop spans 16 amino acids. V gave up 6 bases and J gave up 7 bases; unmatched junction bases: 12. The CDR3 sequence: CASSSQGGYLNSPLHF. For the CDR3, the DNA is TGTGCCAGCAGCTCACAAGGGGGCTACCTAAATTCACCCCTCCACTTT.

To note about this clonotype: A much larger clonotype is one base distant, so this may be a read error. The chain uses TRBV19 and TRBJ2-7; possible D gene TRBD1, 5 bases. The end of the DNA aligns better with TRBJ2-5, so the J call may be wrong. This CDR3 is 13 amino acids long. CDR1 is LNHDA and CDR2 is SQIVND in the germline V gene (reference sequence). CDR3 coding DNA: TGTGCCAGGAGTATAGATGCAGGGGAGACCCAGTACTTC. Translation gives CARSIDAGETQYF.

This clonotype has at least ten counts. The chain joins TRBV7-9 to TRBJ1-5; unclear D gene. V shed 7 bases and J shed 2 bases, with 9 bases lying between them. Germline CDR1 reads SEHNR; CDR2 reads FQNEAQ (reference sequence). The CDR3 runs to 13 residues. CDR3 nucleotides: TGTGCCAGCACCCGTGAGGGCAATCAGCCCCAGCATTTT. Its protein is CASTREGNQPQHF.

In regard to this clonotype: Because the CDR3 is missing its conserved closing phenylalanine or tryptophan, this is likely a read error. The chain employs TRBV6-6 and TRBJ2-1, with D uncertain. Germline V gives CDR1 MNHNY, CDR2 SVGAGI (reference sequence). Trimming left V 0 bases short and J 10 bases short, with 7 bases between. The CDR3 has 12 amino acids. The CDR3 DNA sequence: TGTGCCAGCAGTTACTCTCAATACGAGCAGTTCGTC. Protein product: CASSYSQYEQFV.

A remark on this clonotype: A much larger clonotype is one base distant, so this may be a read error. The rearrangement uses TRBV20-1 and TRBJ1-1; no reliable D call. This CDR3 spans 11 amino acids. From germline, CDR1 is DFQATT and CDR2 SNEGSKA (reference sequence). CDR3 loop: CRASREPEAFF. CDR3 coding DNA: TGCAGGGCTAGTCGGGAGCCGGAAGCTTTCTTT.

This clonotype was seen ten or more times. The V gene is TRBV10-3, the J gene TRBJ1-2; D remains unclear. The V gene lost 6 bases and the J gene lost 0 bases, with 11 bases spanning the gap. Germline CDR1 is ENHRY and CDR2 is SYGVKD. CDR3 length equals 14 residues. The chain's CDR3 is CAIRPSRTNYGYTF. CDR3 coding DNA: TGTGCCATCAGGCCCTCCAGGACTAACTATGGCTACACCTTC.

This chain connects TRBV19 to TRBJ1-2; TRBD1 aligns across 7 bases. The V gene's germline CDR1 is LNHDA and CDR2 SQIVND (reference sequence). The CDR3 is 14 residues long. Germline trimming cut 6 bases from V and 4 bases from J; bases unmatched to any gene: 8. CDR3 region: CASRRQGEIYGYTF. In nucleotides, the CDR3 is TGTGCCAGTAGGCGACAGGGTGAGATCTATGGCTACACCTTC. Complete variable domain (other parts from reference TRBV19 and TRBJ1-2): DGGITQSPKYLFRKEGQNVTLSCEQNLNHDAMYWYRQDPGQGLRLIYYSQIVNDFQKGDIAEGYSVSREKKESFPLTVTSAQKNPTAFYLCASRRQGEIYGYTFGSGTRLTVV.

A few counts support this clonotype. This CDR3 is CASSLAPRNTGELFF. In DNA, the CDR3 is TGTGCCAGCAGCTTAGCGCCCCGCAACACCGGGGAGCTGTTTTTT. The chain links TRBV7-9 to TRBJ2-2; D ambiguous. The CDR3 totals 15 residues. Trimming took 0 bases from V and 2 from J, leaving 7 bases between them. Germline assignment: CDR1 SEHNR and CDR2 FQNEAQ (reference sequence).

V gene TRBV18 combines with J gene TRBJ1-1; 8 bases line up with TRBD1. Unmatched junction bases numbered 5, after V lost 7 bases and J lost 1 base. This CDR3 spans 14 amino acids. From germline, CDR1 is KGHSH and CDR2 LQKENI. DNA for the CDR3: TGTGCCAGCTGGTGGGGACAGGCGAACACTGAAGCTTTCTTT. This translates into CASWWGQANTEAFF. Variable domain in full (rest from reference TRBV18 and TRBJ1-1): NAGVMQNPRHLVRRRGQEARLRCSPMKGHSHVYWYRQLPEEGLKFMVYLQKENIIDESGMPKERFSAEFPKEGPSILRIQQVVRGDSAAYFCASWWGQANTEAFFGQGTRLTVV.

A few counts support this clonotype. The chain uses TRBV20-1 and TRBJ1-4; D call uncertain. In germline, CDR1 is DFQATT, CDR2 SNEGSKA (reference sequence). The CDR3 length is 11 residues. The V end was cut by 2 bases, the J end by 5 bases, with 3 bases between. The CDR3 DNA reads TGCAGTGCTAGAACCAATGAAAAACTGTTTTTT. This translates into CSARTNEKLFF.

Note on this clonotype: With a much larger clone just one base away, this may be a read error. The rearrangement uses TRBV5-4 and TRBJ2-3; maybe TRBD1 (6 bases). The CDR3 covers 16 residues. CDR1 is SGHNT and CDR2 is YYREEE in the germline V gene (reference sequence). The germline V and J ends were trimmed by 4 bases and 2 bases, with 17 bases remaining between them. In nucleotides, the CDR3 is TGTGCCAGCAGCCACGCGGGCGACAGGCACACAGATACGCAGTATTTT. It is translated as CASSHAGDRHTDTQYF. The full variable domain, rest sourced from reference TRBV5-4 and TRBJ2-3, is ETGVTQSPTHLIKTRGQQVTLRCSSQSGHNTVSWYQQALGQGPQFIFQYYREEENGRGNFPPRFSGLQFPNYSSELNVNALELDDSALYLCASSHAGDRHTDTQYFGPGTRLTVL.

The chain has TRBV20-1 and TRBJ2-1; tentatively, D is TRBD2 (6 bases). The CDR3 is 15 amino acids. V was clipped by 5 bases and J by 7 bases, with 21 bases between them. CDR1 DFQATT and CDR2 SNEGSKA come from the germline V gene (reference sequence). The CDR3 sequence is CSAHPSWGLINEQFF. Written as DNA, the CDR3 is TGCAGTGCTCATCCAAGCTGGGGACTGATTAATGAGCAGTTCTTC.

V and J are TRBV20-1 and TRBJ2-1, with D maybe TRBD1 (6 bases). The V gene lost 1 base and the J gene lost 3 bases, with 25 bases spanning the gap. This CDR3 has 19 residues. CDR1 and CDR2 (germline): DFQATT, SNEGSKA (reference sequence). The CDR3 DNA follows: TGCAGTGCTAGAGTTCCGGGACAACAGCTATTTAGCTTCTACAATGAGCAGTTCTTC. This codes for CSARVPGQQLFSFYNEQFF.